This TCR beta chain was sequenced during a study of blood T cells in healthy people across ages. At least 5 micrograms of total RNA were extracted per sample. Primed by a sample-barcoded 5' primer and a J-beta primer mix, a second PCR proceeded for about 6 to 12 cycles. Each cDNA molecule, via a template-switch adaptor with 12 random nucleotides, was tagged. TCRdb re-called the 5' RACE reads with MiXCR, one entry per CDR3 protein. The sample lists 1.5 million to 2 million distinct CDR3 sequences; about 31% were seen once. Whole-study results and caveats: Significant beta diversity loss was already apparent by age around 36, declining roughly linearly. It was not possible, with unsorted PBMCs, to conclusively compare naive and antigen-experienced cells.

CDR1 is SQVTM, CDR2 ANQGSEA, per germline. This CDR3 region has 13 residues. V was pared by 7 bases and J by 0 bases, with 13 bases between. This clonotype was recorded many times. The antigen is unknown. This receptor was taken from a woman in her twenties or thirties in good health. The specimen was blood. V gene TRBV29-1 combines with J gene TRBJ2-7; D is perhaps TRBD2 (6 bases). For the CDR3, the DNA is TGCAGCGCTTTAGCGGACAACTCCTACGAGCAGTACTTC. Amino acids: CSALADNSYEQYF.